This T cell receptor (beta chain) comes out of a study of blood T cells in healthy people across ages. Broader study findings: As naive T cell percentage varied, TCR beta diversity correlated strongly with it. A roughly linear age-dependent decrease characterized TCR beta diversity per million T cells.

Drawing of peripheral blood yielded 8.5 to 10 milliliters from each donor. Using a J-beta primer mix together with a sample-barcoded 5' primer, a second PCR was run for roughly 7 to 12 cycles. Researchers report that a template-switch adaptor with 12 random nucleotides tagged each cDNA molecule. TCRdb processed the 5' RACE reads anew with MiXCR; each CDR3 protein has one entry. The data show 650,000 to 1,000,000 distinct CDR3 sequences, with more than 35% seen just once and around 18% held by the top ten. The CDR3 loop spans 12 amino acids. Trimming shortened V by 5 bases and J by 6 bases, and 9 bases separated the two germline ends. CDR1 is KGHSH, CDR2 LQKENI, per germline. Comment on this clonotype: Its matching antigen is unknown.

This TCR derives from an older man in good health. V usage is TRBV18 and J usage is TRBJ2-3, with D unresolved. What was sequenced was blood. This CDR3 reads CASSANLDTQYF. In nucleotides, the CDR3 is TGTGCCAGCTCAGCCAACCTGGATACGCAGTATTTT. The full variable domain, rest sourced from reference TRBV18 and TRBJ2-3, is NAGVMQNPRHLVRRRGQEARLRCSPMKGHSHVYWYRQLPEEGLKFMVYLQKENIIDESGMPKERFSAEFPKEGPSILRIQQVVRGDSAAYFCASSANLDTQYFGPGTRLTVL.